This entry lists 7 T cell receptor beta chains sequenced from one sample in a study of T cells expressing NK-cell markers. TCRdb re-called the 5' RACE reads and shows each CDR3 protein once, DNA omitted. The sample includes 500,000 or so distinct CDR3 sequences. The source material was blood T cells: a sorted CD56 or NKG2C T cell subset, CD4+ or CD8+ T cells, or bulk PBMC T cells (not recorded which). The source is a man between 18 and 35 years old in good health.

The chain carries TRBV18 and TRBJ2-1. CDR1 is KGHSH and CDR2 is LQKENI in the germline V gene. The CDR3 contains 16 residues. The CDR3 reads CASSPKEVGTYNEQFF. Drawing the rest from reference TRBV18 and TRBJ2-1, the complete variable domain is NAGVMQNPRHLVRRRGQEARLRCSPMKGHSHVYWYRQLPEEGLKFMVYLQKENIIDESGMPKERFSAEFPKEGPSILRIQQVVRGDSAAYFCASSPKEVGTYNEQFFGPGTRLTVL.

This chain connects TRBV7-2 to TRBJ2-3; TCRdb gives TRBD2 as the D gene, but with no DNA this cannot be confirmed. Germline V gene sequence: CDR1 SGHTA, CDR2 FQGNSA. The CDR3 is made up of 15 amino acids. This CDR3 reads CASSRSSGFTDTQYF.

V usage is TRBV10-3 and J usage is TRBJ2-1; TCRdb's assignment of TRBD2 cannot be checked, as there is no DNA. The CDR3 sequence is 13 residues long. Germline-derived CDR1 and CDR2 are ENHRY and SYGVKD. The CDR3 sequence: CAISSGAQDEQFF.

The rearrangement uses TRBV2 and TRBJ2-1; the D call from TCRdb, TRBD1, cannot be confirmed without DNA. Germline V lookup: CDR1 SNHLY, CDR2 FYNNEI. The CDR3 contains 16 residues. The CDR3: CAGRDRGSPLYNEQFF.

The CDR3 region is CASSLVSLAELNNEQFF. The J gene is TRBJ2-1, the V gene TRBV12-3 or TRBV12-4; TCRdb selects TRBD2, and the lack of DNA leaves this call unchecked. The CDR3 runs to 17 residues.

The chain employs TRBV18 and TRBJ1-5; TCRdb's D call of TRBD1 is untestable without DNA. The CDR3 sequence is 12 residues long. Germline CDR1 reads KGHSH; CDR2 reads LQKENI. CDR3 in amino acids: CASSPTGEPQHF.

This rearrangement joins TRBV13 to TRBJ2-1. Germline CDR1 reads PRHDT; CDR2 reads FYEKMQ (reference sequence). The CDR3 is 14 amino acids. The CDR3 spells CASSPPTGFGEQFF.